This is a list of T cell receptor beta chains from one sample in a study of blood T cell repertoires in COVID-19. Profiling relied on immunoSEQ multiplex PCR, and the TCRdb table lists in-frame clones only, not all of them. This sample has about 280,000 clones, with approximately 88% found just once. The sequenced material came from peripheral blood. The receptors originated from a man aged 50 or older with acute or convalescent COVID-19. The CDR3 runs from the conserved cysteine through the conserved F or W. The D gene is left open where the match is weak. The listing skips clone size in some rows; elsewhere it reads once, few, many or a size class.

clone_size j_call d_call cdr3_length v_call cdr3_aa cdr3_nt
NA TRBJ2-5 TRBD1 13 TRBV7-7 CASSLTGKETQYF TGTGCTAGCAGCTTGACAGGGAAAGAGACCCAGTACTTC
NA TRBJ1-5 NA 15 TRBV9 CASSVGVEGDQPQHF TGTGCCAGCAGCGTAGGTGTGGAAGGAGACCAGCCCCAGCATTTT
NA TRBJ2-7 NA 13 TRBV4-1 CASSLTELYEQYF TGCGCCAGCAGCCTAACTGAACTATACGAGCAGTACTTC
NA TRBJ2-3 NA 15 TRBV19 CASSTPGLREDTQYF TGTGCCAGTAGTACCCCTGGACTAAGGGAAGATACGCAGTATTTT
NA TRBJ2-4 NA 12 TRBV10-1 CASSEGAGIQYF TGCGCCAGCAGTGAGGGGGCAGGGATTCAGTACTTC
NA TRBJ2-5 TRBD2 15 TRBV7-9 CASSYTQGGGETQYF TGTGCCAGCAGCTACACGCAGGGCGGGGGAGAGACCCAGTACTTC
NA TRBJ2-4 NA 15 TRBV5-1 CASSSGNGGLAIQYF TGCGCCAGCAGCTCCGGAAACGGAGGGTTAGCCATTCAGTACTTC
many TRBJ1-2 NA 14 TRBV15 CATSREVAVYGYTF TGTGCCACCAGCAGAGAGGTGGCAGTCTATGGCTACACCTTC
NA TRBJ1-2 TRBD1 15 TRBV3-1/TRBV3-2 CASSPGQGVGYGYTF TGTGCCAGCAGCCCGGGACAGGGGGTCGGCTATGGCTACACCTTC
NA TRBJ2-3 NA 12 TRBV5-1 CASSRFLDTQYF TGCGCCAGCAGCCGTTTCTTGGATACGCAGTATTTT
NA TRBJ2-7 NA 11 TRBV21-1 CASSNGDSKWF TGTGCCAGCAGCAATGGTGACTCGAAGTGGTTC
NA TRBJ1-2 TRBD1 14 TRBV2 CASSEGDRTDGYTF TGTGCCAGCAGTGAAGGGGACAGGACCGATGGCTACACCTTC
NA TRBJ2-6 NA 19 TRBV27 CASSQLAGTTSSGANVLTF TGTGCCAGCAGTCAGCTTGCCGGGACAACAAGCTCTGGGGCCAACGTCCTGACTTTC
NA TRBJ1-6 TRBD1 17 TRBV18 CASSPPTLDRGVSPLHF TGTGCCAGCTCACCACCAACTTTGGACAGGGGGGTCTCACCCCTCCACTTT
NA TRBJ1-3 TRBD1 17 TRBV5-6 CASSLIDRGLEGNTIYF TGTGCCAGCAGCTTGATAGACAGGGGGCTTGAGGGAAACACCATATATTTT
NA TRBJ2-3 TRBD2 15 TRBV7-3 CASSHGAGVQDTQYF TGTGCCAGCAGCCATGGAGCGGGAGTACAAGATACGCAGTATTTT
few TRBJ1-6 NA 13 TRBV7-3 CASSFTSNSPLHF TGTGCCAGCAGCTTTACAAGTAATTCACCCCTCCACTTT
NA TRBJ2-1 NA 14 TRBV5-1 CASSLDTQYNEQFF TGCGCCAGCAGCTTGGACACCCAGTACAATGAGCAGTTCTTC
once TRBJ1-2 TRBD1 13 TRBV3-1/TRBV3-2 CASGTGGGYGYTF TGTGCCAGCGGCACAGGGGGCGGGTATGGCTACACCTTC
NA TRBJ2-7 TRBD1 14 TRBV2 CASTATGGSYEQYF TGTGCCAGCACTGCGACAGGGGGGTCCTACGAGCAGTACTTC
NA TRBJ2-3 NA 15 TRBV6-5 CASSYSAGSTDTQYF TGTGCCAGCAGTTACTCTGCAGGGAGCACAGATACGCAGTATTTT
NA TRBJ1-6 NA 16 TRBV6-2/TRBV6-3 CASSSTISSYNSPLHF TGTGCCAGCAGCTCTACCATAAGCTCCTATAATTCACCCCTCCACTTT
NA TRBJ1-2 NA 15 TRBV4-2 CASSPSTGANYGYTF TGTGCCAGCAGCCCGTCTACGGGAGCTAACTATGGCTACACCTTC
NA TRBJ2-3 NA 14 TRBV5-1 CASGQGVDSDTQYF TGCGCCAGCGGCCAAGGGGTGGATAGCGATACGCAGTATTTT
NA TRBJ1-6 TRBD1 13 TRBV18 CASHRGENSPLHF TGTGCCAGCCACAGGGGCGAGAATTCACCCCTCCACTTT
NA TRBJ2-2 NA 14 TRBV6-4 CASSGEPGTGELFF TGTGCCAGCAGTGGCGAACCAGGAACCGGGGAGCTGTTTTTT
NA TRBJ2-7 TRBD1 14 TRBV18 CASSPQGETYEQYF TGTGCCAGCTCACCTCAGGGGGAGACCTACGAGCAGTACTTC